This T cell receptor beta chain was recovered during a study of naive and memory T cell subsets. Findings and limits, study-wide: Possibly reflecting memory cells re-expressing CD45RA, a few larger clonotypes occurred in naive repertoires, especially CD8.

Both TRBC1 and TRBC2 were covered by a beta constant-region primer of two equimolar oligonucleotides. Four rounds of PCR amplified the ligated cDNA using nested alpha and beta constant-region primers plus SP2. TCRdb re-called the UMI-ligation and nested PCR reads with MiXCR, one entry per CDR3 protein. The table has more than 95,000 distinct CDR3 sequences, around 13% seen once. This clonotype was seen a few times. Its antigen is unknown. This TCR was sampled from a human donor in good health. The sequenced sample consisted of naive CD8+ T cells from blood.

This CDR3 reads CASGRLTSYNEQFF. The CDR3 DNA follows: TGTGCCAGCGGAAGGCTAACGAGCTACAATGAGCAGTTCTTC. The chain has TRBV2 and TRBJ2-1; D unclear. The germline V gene encodes CDR1 SNHLY and CDR2 FYNNEI. Trimming left V 8 bases short and J 3 bases short, with 14 bases between. The CDR3 contains 14 residues. The full variable domain, its missing parts supplied by reference TRBV2 and TRBJ2-1, is EPEVTQTPSHQVTQMGQEVILRCVPISNHLYFYWYRQILGQKVEFLVSFYNNEISEKSEIFDDQFSVERPDGSNFTLKIRSTKLEDSAMYFCASGRLTSYNEQFFGPGTRLTVL.